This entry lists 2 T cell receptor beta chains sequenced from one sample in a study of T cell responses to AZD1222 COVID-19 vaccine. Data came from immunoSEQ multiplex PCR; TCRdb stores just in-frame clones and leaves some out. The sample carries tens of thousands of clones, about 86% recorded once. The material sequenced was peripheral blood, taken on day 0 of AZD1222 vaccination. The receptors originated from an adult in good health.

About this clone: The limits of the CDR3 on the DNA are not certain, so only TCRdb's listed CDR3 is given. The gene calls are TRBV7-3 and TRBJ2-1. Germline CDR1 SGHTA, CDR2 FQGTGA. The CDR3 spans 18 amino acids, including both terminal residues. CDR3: CASSDFGPASGYFSEQFF.

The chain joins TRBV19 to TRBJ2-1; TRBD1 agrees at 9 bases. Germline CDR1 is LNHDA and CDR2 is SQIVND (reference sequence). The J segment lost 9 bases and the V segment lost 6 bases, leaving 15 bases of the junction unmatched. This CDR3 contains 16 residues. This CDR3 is CASSAAGDRANPEQFF. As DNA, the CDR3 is TGTGCCAGTAGCGCAGCAGGGGACAGGGCGAACCCTGAGCAGTTCTTC.